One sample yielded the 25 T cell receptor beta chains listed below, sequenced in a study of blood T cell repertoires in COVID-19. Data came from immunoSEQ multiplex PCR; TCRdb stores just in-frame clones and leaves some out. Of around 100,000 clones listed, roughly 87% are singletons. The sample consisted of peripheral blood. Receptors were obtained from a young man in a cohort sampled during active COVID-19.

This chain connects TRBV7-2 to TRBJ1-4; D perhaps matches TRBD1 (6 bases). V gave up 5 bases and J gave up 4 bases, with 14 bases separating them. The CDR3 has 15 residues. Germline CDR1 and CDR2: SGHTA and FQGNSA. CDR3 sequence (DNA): TGTGCCAGCAGCGTCCAAACAGGGATTAATGAAAAACTGTTTTTT. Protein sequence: CASSVQTGINEKLFF.

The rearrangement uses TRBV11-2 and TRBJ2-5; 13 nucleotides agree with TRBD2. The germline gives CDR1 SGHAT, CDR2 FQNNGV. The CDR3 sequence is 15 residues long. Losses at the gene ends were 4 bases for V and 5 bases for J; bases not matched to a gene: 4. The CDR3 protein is CASSSLAGGTETQYF. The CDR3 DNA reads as TGTGCCAGCAGCTCACTAGCGGGGGGGACGGAGACCCAGTACTTC. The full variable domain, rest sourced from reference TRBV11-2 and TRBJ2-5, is EAGVAQSPRYKIIEKRQSVAFWCNPISGHATLYWYQQILGQGPKLLIQFQNNGVVDDSQLPKDRFSAERLKGVDSTLKIQPAKLEDSAVYLCASSSLAGGTETQYFGPGTRLLVL.

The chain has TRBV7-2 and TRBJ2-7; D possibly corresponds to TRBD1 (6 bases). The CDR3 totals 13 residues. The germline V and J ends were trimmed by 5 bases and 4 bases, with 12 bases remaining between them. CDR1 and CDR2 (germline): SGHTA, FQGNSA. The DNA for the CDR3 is TGTGCCAGCAGCCCATACAGGGTTTACGAGCAGTACTTC. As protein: CASSPYRVYEQYF.

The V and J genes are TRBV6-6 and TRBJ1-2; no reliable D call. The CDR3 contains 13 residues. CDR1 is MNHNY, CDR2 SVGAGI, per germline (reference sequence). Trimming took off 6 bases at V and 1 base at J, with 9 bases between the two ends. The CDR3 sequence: CASRLGDNYGYTF. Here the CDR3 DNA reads TGTGCCAGCAGGCTAGGCGATAACTATGGCTACACCTTC.

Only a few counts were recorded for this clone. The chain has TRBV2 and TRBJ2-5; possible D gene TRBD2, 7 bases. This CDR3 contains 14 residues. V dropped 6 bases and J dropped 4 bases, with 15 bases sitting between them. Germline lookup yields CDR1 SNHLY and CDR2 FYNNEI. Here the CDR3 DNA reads TGTGCCAGCAGGCTAACGGGGGGCCGAGAGACCCAGTACTTC. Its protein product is CASRLTGGRETQYF.

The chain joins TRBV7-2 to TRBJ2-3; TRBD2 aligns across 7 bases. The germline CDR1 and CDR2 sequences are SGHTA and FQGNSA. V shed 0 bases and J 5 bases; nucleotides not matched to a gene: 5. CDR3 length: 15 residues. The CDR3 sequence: CASSLASVAGDTQYF. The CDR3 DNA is TGTGCCAGCAGCTTAGCGTCTGTAGCGGGAGATACGCAGTATTTT.

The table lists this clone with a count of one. The CDR3 loop reads CASSADWNTEAFF. In DNA, the CDR3 is TGTGCCAGCAGCGCGGACTGGAACACTGAAGCTTTCTTT. The chain joins TRBV5-4 to TRBJ1-1; D gene unclear. Per the germline V gene, CDR1 is SGHNT and CDR2 is YYREEE (reference sequence). Trimming took 4 bases from V and 1 from J, leaving 8 bases between them. The CDR3 has 13 residues.

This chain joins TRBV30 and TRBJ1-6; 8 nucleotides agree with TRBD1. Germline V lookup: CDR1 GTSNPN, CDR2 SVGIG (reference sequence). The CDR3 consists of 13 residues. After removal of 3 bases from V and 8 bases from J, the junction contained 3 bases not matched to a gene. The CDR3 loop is CAWRQGAHSPLHF. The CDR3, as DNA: TGTGCCTGGAGGCAGGGGGCCCATTCACCCCTCCACTTT.

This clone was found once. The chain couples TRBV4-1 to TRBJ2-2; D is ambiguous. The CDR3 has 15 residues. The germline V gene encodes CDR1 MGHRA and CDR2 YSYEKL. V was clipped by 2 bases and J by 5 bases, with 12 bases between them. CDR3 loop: CASSQFSTETGELFF. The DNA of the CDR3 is TGCGCCAGCAGCCAATTCTCTACTGAGACCGGGGAGCTGTTTTTT.

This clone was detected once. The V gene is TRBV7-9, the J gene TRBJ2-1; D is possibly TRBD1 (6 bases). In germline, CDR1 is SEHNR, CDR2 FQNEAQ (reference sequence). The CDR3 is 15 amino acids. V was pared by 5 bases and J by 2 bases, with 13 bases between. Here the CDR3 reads CASSQQGHTYNEQFF. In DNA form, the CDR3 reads TGTGCCAGCAGCCAACAGGGTCACACCTACAATGAGCAGTTCTTC.

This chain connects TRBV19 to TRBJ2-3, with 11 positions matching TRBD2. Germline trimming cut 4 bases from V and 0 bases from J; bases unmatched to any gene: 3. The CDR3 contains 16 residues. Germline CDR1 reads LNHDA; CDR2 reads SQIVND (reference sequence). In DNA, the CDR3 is TGTGCCAGTAGTAGGACTAGCGGGCCAAGCACAGATACGCAGTATTTT. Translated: CASSRTSGPSTDTQYF.

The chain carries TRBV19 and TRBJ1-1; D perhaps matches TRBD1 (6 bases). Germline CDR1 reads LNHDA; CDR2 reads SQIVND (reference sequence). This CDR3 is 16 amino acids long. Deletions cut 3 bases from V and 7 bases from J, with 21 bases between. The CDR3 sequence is CASSMGASRAASEAFF. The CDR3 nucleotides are TGTGCCAGTAGTATGGGGGCCAGCAGGGCCGCAAGTGAAGCTTTCTTT.

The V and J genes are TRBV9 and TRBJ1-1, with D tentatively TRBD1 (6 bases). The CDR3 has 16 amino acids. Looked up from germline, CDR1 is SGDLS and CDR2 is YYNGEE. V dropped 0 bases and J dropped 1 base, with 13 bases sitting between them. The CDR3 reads CASSVEGGRGNTEAFF. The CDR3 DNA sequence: TGTGCCAGCAGCGTAGAAGGGGGAAGGGGGAACACTGAAGCTTTCTTT.

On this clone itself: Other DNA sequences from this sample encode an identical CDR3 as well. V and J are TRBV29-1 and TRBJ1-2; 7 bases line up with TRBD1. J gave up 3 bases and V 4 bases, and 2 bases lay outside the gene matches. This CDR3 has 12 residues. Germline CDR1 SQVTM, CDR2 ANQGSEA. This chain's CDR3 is CSVGQGDYGYTF. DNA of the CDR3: TGCAGCGTTGGCCAGGGGGACTATGGCTACACCTTC. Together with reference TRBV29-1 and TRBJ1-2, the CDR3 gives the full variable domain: SAVISQKPSRDICQRGTSLTIQCQVDSQVTMMFWYRQQPGQSLTLIATANQGSEATYESGFVIDKFPISRPNLTFSTLTVSNMSPEDSSIYLCSVGQGDYGYTFGSGTRLTVV.

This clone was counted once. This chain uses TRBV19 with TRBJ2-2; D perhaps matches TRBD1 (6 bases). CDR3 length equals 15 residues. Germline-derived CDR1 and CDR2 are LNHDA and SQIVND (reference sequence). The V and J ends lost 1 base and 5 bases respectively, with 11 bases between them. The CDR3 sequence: CASSIGWQGTGELFF. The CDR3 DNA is TGTGCCAGTAGTATAGGTTGGCAGGGGACCGGGGAGCTGTTTTTT.

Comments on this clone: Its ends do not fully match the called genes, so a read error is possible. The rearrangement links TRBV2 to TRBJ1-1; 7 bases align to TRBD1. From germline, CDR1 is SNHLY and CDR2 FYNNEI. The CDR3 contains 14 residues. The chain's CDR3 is CVSSTGTAKAEAFF. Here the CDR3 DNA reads TGTGTCAGCTCGACCGGGACAGCGAAAGCTGAAGCTTTCTTT. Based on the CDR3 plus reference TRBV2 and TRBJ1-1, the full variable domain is EPEVTQTPSHQVTQMGQEVILRCVPISNHLYFYWYRQILGQKVEFLVSFYNNEISEKSEIFDDQFSVERPDGSNFTLKIRSTKLEDSAMYFCVSSTGTAKAEAFFGQGTRLTVV.

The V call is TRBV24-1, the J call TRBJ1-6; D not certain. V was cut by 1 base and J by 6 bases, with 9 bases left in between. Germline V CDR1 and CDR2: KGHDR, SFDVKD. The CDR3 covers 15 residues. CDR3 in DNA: TGTGCCACCAGTGATTTACGGGGTAGTAATTCACCCCTCCACTTT. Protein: CATSDLRGSNSPLHF.

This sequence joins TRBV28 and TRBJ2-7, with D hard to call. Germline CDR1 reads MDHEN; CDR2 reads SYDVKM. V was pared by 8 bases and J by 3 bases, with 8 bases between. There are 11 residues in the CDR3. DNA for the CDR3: TGTGCCAGCGAGAGTAGCTACGAGCAGTACTTC. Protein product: CASESSYEQYF.

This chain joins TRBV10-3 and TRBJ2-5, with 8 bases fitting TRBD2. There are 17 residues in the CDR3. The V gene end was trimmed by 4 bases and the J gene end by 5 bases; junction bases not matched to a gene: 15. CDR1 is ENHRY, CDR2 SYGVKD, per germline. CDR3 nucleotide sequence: TGTGCCATCAGTGGTAACGTCGGGGGACTAGTCGGGGAGACCCAGTACTTC. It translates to CAISGNVGGLVGETQYF.

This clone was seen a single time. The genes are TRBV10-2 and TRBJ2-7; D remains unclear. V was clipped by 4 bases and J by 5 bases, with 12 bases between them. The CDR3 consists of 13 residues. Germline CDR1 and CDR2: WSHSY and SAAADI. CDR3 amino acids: CASSAEKWHEQYF. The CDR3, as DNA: TGCGCCAGCAGTGCTGAAAAGTGGCACGAGCAGTACTTC.

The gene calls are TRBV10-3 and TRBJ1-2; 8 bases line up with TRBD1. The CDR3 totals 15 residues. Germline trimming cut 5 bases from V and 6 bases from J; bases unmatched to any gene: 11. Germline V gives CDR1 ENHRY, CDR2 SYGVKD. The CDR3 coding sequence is TGTGCCATCAGTTCCCAGGGGGCGGTGAAAGATGGCTACACCTTC. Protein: CAISSQGAVKDGYTF.

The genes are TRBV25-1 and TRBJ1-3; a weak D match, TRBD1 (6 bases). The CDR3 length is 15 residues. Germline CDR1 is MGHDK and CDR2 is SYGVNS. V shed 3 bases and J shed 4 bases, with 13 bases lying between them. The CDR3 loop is CASSDVGARGNTIYF. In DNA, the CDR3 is TGTGCCAGCAGTGACGTGGGGGCGCGGGGAAACACCATATATTTT.

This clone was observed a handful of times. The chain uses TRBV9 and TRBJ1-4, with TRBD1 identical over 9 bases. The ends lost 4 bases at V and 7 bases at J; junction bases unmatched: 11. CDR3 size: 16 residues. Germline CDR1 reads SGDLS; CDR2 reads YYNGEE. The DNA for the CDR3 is TGTGCCAGCAGCCCAACGCCGGGACAGGGACCTGAAAAACTGTTTTTT. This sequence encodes CASSPTPGQGPEKLFF.

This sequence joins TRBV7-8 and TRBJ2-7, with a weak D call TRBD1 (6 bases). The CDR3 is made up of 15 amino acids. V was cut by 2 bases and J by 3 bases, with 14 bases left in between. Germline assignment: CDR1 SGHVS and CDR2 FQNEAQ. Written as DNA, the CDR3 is TGTGCCAGCAGCTTACCGACAGGAGAGAGCTACGAGCAGTACTTC. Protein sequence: CASSLPTGESYEQYF. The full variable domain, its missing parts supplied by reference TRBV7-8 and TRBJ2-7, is GAGVSQSPRYKVAKRGQDVALRCDPISGHVSLFWYQQALGQGPEFLTYFQNEAQLDKSGLPSDRFFAERPEGSVSTLKIQRTQQEDSAVYLCASSLPTGESYEQYFGPGTRLTVT.

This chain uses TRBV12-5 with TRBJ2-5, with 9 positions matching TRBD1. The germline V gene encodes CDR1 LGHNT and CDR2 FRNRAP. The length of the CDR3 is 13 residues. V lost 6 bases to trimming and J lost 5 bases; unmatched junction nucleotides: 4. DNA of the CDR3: TGTGCTAGTGGCTTCGGACAGGGGGAGACCCAGTACTTC. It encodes CASGFGQGETQYF.